This T cell receptor (beta chain) was captured by sequencing in a study of response to subunit inactivated influenza vaccine. Whole-study findings and limits: Few new T cells, the authors suggested, are recruited by each seasonal influenza vaccination.

Of note for this clonotype: Its cognate antigen is unknown.

TCRdb recomputed calls from the RT-PCR reads with MiXCR, one row per CDR3 protein. The data show 550,000 to 650,000 distinct CDR3 sequences, with approximately 12% seen just once and 10% held by the top ten. CDR3 length equals 14 residues. Looked up from germline, CDR1 is ENHRY and CDR2 is SYGVKD. The ends lost 2 bases at V and 4 bases at J; junction bases unmatched: 3. This chain uses TRBV10-3 with TRBJ2-7; 9 bases match TRBD1. This TCR was recovered from a man aged 45 to 65 who received an inactivated influenza vaccine. The specimen was PBMCs from blood, collected on the day of vaccination. The CDR3 reads CAISERQGGYEQYF. For the CDR3, the DNA is TGTGCCATCAGTGAGCGACAGGGGGGATACGAGCAGTACTTC.